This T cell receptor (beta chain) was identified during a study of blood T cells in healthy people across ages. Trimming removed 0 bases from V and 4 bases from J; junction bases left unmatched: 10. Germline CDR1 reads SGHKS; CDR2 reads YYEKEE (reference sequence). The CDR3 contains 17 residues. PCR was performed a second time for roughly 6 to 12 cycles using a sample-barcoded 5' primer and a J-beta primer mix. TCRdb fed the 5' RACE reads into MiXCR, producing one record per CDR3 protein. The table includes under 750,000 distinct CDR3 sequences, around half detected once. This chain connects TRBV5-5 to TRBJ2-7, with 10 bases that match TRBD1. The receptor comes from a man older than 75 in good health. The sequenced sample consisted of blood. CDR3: CASSLAGGGTGVYEQYF. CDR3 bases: TGTGCCAGCAGCTTGGCCGGGGGGGGGACAGGGGTGTACGAGCAGTACTTC.